A selection of T cell receptor beta chains follows, all from one sample in a study of PD-1 blockade in classical Hodgkin lymphoma. Repertoires were generated with immunoSEQ multiplex PCR, while TCRdb's copy carries only in-frame clones and drops some. The repertoire holds about 97,000 clones, with 80% to 85% as singletons. Sequenced here: peripheral blood mononuclear cells (PBMCs), sampled at baseline. These receptors were obtained from a human donor with classical Hodgkin lymphoma. CDR3s include the opening cysteine and the closing phenylalanine or tryptophan. A D gene is named only where the DNA matches it firmly. A row's size may be missing; if present it is once, few, many or a size class.

clone_size j_call v_call d_call cdr3_aa cdr3_nt
. TRBJ2-3 TRBV28 . CASSLWRSTDTQYF TGTGCCAGCAGCTTATGGAGAAGCACAGATACGCAGTATTTT
. TRBJ2-3 TRBV4-1 . CASSQTHPDTQYF TGCGCCAGCAGCCAGACCCATCCAGATACGCAGTATTTT
. TRBJ2-5 TRBV10-2 TRBD2 CASRTSGQETQYF TGCGCCAGCCGGACTAGCGGGCAAGAGACCCAGTACTTC
. TRBJ1-1 TRBV9 . CASSVEGGAVTEAFF TGTGCCAGCAGCGTAGAGGGAGGAGCCGTCACTGAAGCTTTCTTT
. TRBJ2-6 TRBV4-2 TRBD2 CASSQGTSGTGANVLTF TGTGCCAGCAGCCAAGGGACTAGCGGGACCGGGGCCAACGTCCTGACTTTC
. TRBJ2-5 TRBV11-2 . CASSLTSYETQYF TGTGCCAGCAGCTTAACTAGTTATGAGACCCAGTACTTC
few TRBJ2-2 TRBV19 . CASSVGPSTITGELFF TGTGCCAGTAGTGTCGGGCCGAGCACCATCACCGGGGAGCTGTTTTTT
. TRBJ1-2 TRBV30 TRBD1 CAWSDRGHNYGYTF TGTGCCTGGAGCGACAGGGGACATAACTATGGCTACACCTTC
. TRBJ2-5 TRBV19 . CASSSIETQYF TGTGCCAGTAGTTCGATCGAGACCCAGTACTTC
. TRBJ1-2 TRBV11-2 . CASSLNPLTGYGYTF TGTGCCAGCAGCTTAAACCCCCTGACAGGTTATGGCTACACCTTC
. TRBJ2-7 TRBV19 . CASSPGLQLYEQYF TGTGCCAGTAGTCCGGGACTCCAACTCTACGAGCAGTACTTC
. TRBJ2-5 TRBV5-1 TRBD1 CASSLAGTGSETQYF TGCGCCAGCAGCTTGGCGGGGACAGGGTCAGAGACCCAGTACTTC
. TRBJ2-1 TRBV11-2 . CASSLGLAYEQFF TGTGCCAGCAGCCTAGGGCTAGCCTATGAGCAGTTCTTC
. TRBJ2-7 TRBV4-1 TRBD2 CASSLRLAGGSGQYF TGCGCCAGCAGCCTTAGACTAGCGGGAGGCTCGGGGCAGTACTTC
. TRBJ2-7 TRBV10-1 TRBD1 CASRDRGGYEQYF TGCGCCAGCCGGGACAGGGGAGGCTACGAGCAGTACTTC
. TRBJ2-5 TRBV19 . CASSAGGGPQETQYF TGTGCCAGTAGTGCGGGTGGGGGACCCCAAGAGACCCAGTACTTC
. TRBJ2-1 TRBV10-3 . CAISGTDGDNEQFF TGTGCCATCAGTGGTACGGACGGAGACAATGAGCAGTTCTTC
. TRBJ1-1 TRBV30 . CAWSQGGAEAFF TGTGCCTGGAGTCAGGGAGGCGCTGAAGCTTTCTTT
. TRBJ2-7 TRBV27 . CASSFRGTYEQYF TGTGCCAGCAGTTTCCGTGGTACCTACGAGCAGTACTTC
. TRBJ2-1 TRBV10-3 TRBD2 CAISAASGRDNEQFF TGTGCCATCAGTGCGGCTAGCGGGAGGGACAATGAGCAGTTCTTC
. TRBJ2-1 TRBV28 TRBD2 CASSLLAGVGNEQFF TGTGCCAGCAGTTTATTAGCGGGAGTAGGCAATGAGCAGTTCTTC
. TRBJ2-5 TRBV11-2 . CASSQGLPPQETQYF TGTGCCAGCAGCCAGGGCCTCCCACCGCAAGAGACCCAGTACTTC
. TRBJ1-2 TRBV6-6 . CASSYSIVGTYGYTF TGTGCCAGCAGTTACTCGATCGTGGGAACCTATGGCTACACCTTC
. TRBJ1-2 TRBV30 TRBD1 CAWSRDSGRYGYTF TGTGCCTGGAGCAGGGACAGTGGGAGGTATGGCTACACCTTC
. TRBJ1-4 TRBV5-1 TRBD1 CASSFQGAGNEKLFF TGCGCCAGCAGCTTCCAGGGGGCCGGGAATGAAAAACTGTTTTTT
. TRBJ2-1 TRBV6-5 . CASSYRGPRRNEQFF TGTGCCAGCAGTTACAGAGGTCCACGGCGCAATGAGCAGTTCTTC
. TRBJ2-7 TRBV28 . CASSLTGTTTYEQYF TGTGCCAGCAGTTTAACAGGGACTACGACCTACGAGCAGTACTTC
. TRBJ2-2 TRBV4-3 . CASSPDILVGELFF TGCGCCAGCAGCCCGGATATACTAGTGGGGGAGCTGTTTTTT
. TRBJ2-2 TRBV7-8 . CASSLGSKSGELFF TGTGCCAGCAGCTTAGGTTCCAAATCCGGGGAGCTGTTTTTT
. TRBJ2-2 TRBV7-9 TRBD2 CASSFLLATNTGELFF TGTGCCAGCAGCTTTTTACTAGCGACGAACACCGGGGAGCTGTTTTTT
. TRBJ1-5 TRBV15 TRBD1 CATSRVTGTGSRNQPQHF TGTGCCACCAGCAGAGTCACCGGGACAGGGTCGCGCAATCAGCCCCAGCATTTT
. TRBJ2-5 TRBV5-1 TRBD2 CASSLGLAGEAETQYF TGCGCCAGCAGCTTGGGACTAGCGGGAGAGGCAGAGACCCAGTACTTC
. TRBJ2-3 TRBV7-9 . CASSLTDTQYF TGTGCCAGCAGCCTCACAGATACGCAGTATTTT